This record covers a single T cell receptor beta chain. Its specificity is unknown. The CDR3 runs 13 residues. Germline assignment: CDR1 PRHDT and CDR2 FYEKMQ (reference sequence). V was pared by 11 bases and J by 4 bases, with 5 bases of the junction left unmatched. Every isolated RNA sample was fully reverse transcribed, so sequencing captured expressed TCRB transcripts. It was found that naive, central memory and regulatory T cell samples averaged about 3.5 million reads. Method: immunoSEQ multiplex PCR; TCRdb's copy keeps in-frame clones and lacks some. Of some 700,000 clones listed, 13% are singletons. This entry comes from a study of beta chain features in type 1 diabetes. General observations from the study: In type 1 diabetes patients, VDJ junctions had fewer insertions; deletions at these junctions were more frequent. It was not settled here whether HLA type affects TCRB rearrangement. Naive, central memory and Treg TCRB repertoires appeared more alike in patients than in healthy donors. Moderate but significant shortening of TCRB CDR3s was recorded in all four CD4+ subsets from Type 1 diabetes patients.

The V and J genes are TRBV13 and TRBJ1-6, with 7 bases that match TRBD1. This clonotype originated in a man younger than 35 with type 1 diabetes. The specimen was naive CD4+ T cells from blood. The CDR3 reads CAAGQTYNSPLHF. For the CDR3, the DNA is TGTGCCGCGGGACAGACTTATAATTCACCCCTCCACTTT.